The clone carrying this T cell receptor (beta chain) was picked up one time. The sample originates from a study of T cell changes during pregnancy in multiple sclerosis. Data came from immunoSEQ multiplex PCR; TCRdb stores just in-frame clones and leaves some out. In the table there are around 70,000 clones, approximately 92% of which are singletons. The CDR3 consists of 17 residues. From germline, CDR1 is SGHTA and CDR2 FQGNSA. Unmatched junction bases numbered 8, after V lost 6 bases and J lost 1 base. The V call is TRBV7-2, the J call TRBJ2-2, with 10 positions matching TRBD2. This specimen consisted of peripheral blood, obtained before pregnancy. The origin of this receptor is a female donor with multiple sclerosis, enrolled in a pregnancy study. CDR3 in DNA: TGTGCCAGCAGGAAGTCTAGCGGGGGCTTGAACACCGGGGAGCTGTTTTTT. This encodes CASRKSSGGLNTGELFF. The full variable domain, its missing parts supplied by reference TRBV7-2 and TRBJ2-2, is GAGVSQSPSNKVTEKGKDVELRCDPISGHTALYWYRQSLGQGLEFLIYFQGNSAPDKSGLPSDRFSAERTGGSVSTLTIQRTQQEDSAVYLCASRKSSGGLNTGELFFGEGSRLTVL.